This entry describes one T cell receptor beta chain. TCRdb keeps only in-frame clones here, not all; method: immunoSEQ multiplex PCR. This repertoire shows around 260,000 clones, approximately 91% found once; its top ten account for 0.94%. This record belongs to a study of blood T cell repertoires in COVID-19. Study in general: Sites in the United States, Italy and Spain provided acute and convalescent COVID-19 samples.

The V and J ends lost 0 bases and 4 bases, in that order; junction bases with no gene match: 6. The CDR3 is 17 residues long. Germline V lookup: CDR1 LGHNA, CDR2 YNFKEQ. The V gene is TRBV4-2, the J gene TRBJ1-4, with 9 bases aligning to TRBD1. Source material: peripheral blood. The TCR was taken from a woman in her 40s who had recovered from COVID-19. The CDR3 DNA reads TGTGCCAGCAGCCAAGATCCGGGGACAGGGTTTAATGAAAAACTGTTTTTT. As protein: CASSQDPGTGFNEKLFF.